Listed below are T cell receptor beta chains from one sample, sequenced in a study of blood T cell repertoires in COVID-19. The protocol was immunoSEQ multiplex PCR, while the TCRdb copy is restricted to in-frame clones and leaves out a portion. The repertoire includes 79,000 or so clones, approximately 85% of them detected once, and approximately 11% sits in the top ten. Source material: peripheral blood. The source of these receptors is a man between 60 and 75 years old with COVID-19, enrolled during active disease. CDR3s include the opening cysteine and the closing phenylalanine or tryptophan. D genes are given only for firm matches. A row's size may be missing; if present it is once, few, many or a size class.

. | TRBJ1-1 | TRBV2 | . | CASGRGGPNTEAFF | TGTGCCAGCGGGAGGGGGGGGCCCAACACTGAAGCTTTCTTT
. | TRBJ2-1 | TRBV6-5 | . | CASSYRDTNSYNEQFF | TGTGCCAGCAGTTACCGGGACACAAACTCCTACAATGAGCAGTTCTTC
. | TRBJ1-6 | TRBV12-3/TRBV12-4 | . | CASRISRSPLHF | TGTGCCAGCAGAATAAGCCGGTCACCCCTCCACTTT
TRBD2 | TRBJ2-1 | TRBV7-3 | . | CASSLRASGYNEQFF | TGTGCCAGCAGCTTAAGGGCTAGCGGGTACAATGAGCAGTTCTTC
. | TRBJ1-4 | TRBV28 | . | CASSQGNEKLFF | TGTGCCAGCAGTCAGGGTAATGAAAAACTGTTTTTT
TRBD1 | TRBJ2-7 | TRBV12-5 | . | CASGLSGGTYEQYF | TGTGCTAGTGGTTTGTCAGGGGGTACCTACGAGCAGTACTTC
. | TRBJ2-1 | TRBV5-6 | . | CASSSLAYLYNEQFF | TGTGCCAGCAGCTCCCTAGCGTACCTGTACAATGAGCAGTTCTTC
. | TRBJ1-1 | TRBV28 | once | CASSLVRTEAFF | TGTGCCAGCAGTTTAGTGCGCACTGAAGCTTTCTTT
TRBD1 | TRBJ1-1 | TRBV7-9 | . | CASSLVGTGISGAFF | TGTGCCAGCAGCTTAGTTGGGACAGGGATATCGGGAGCTTTCTTT
. | TRBJ1-3 | TRBV25-1 | . | CASSEPGSTGNTIYF | TGTGCCAGCAGTGAACCAGGGTCTACAGGAAACACCATATATTTT
TRBD1 | TRBJ1-2 | TRBV2 | . | CASSGTGGAGGYTF | TGTGCCAGCAGTGGGACAGGGGGCGCGGGTGGCTACACCTTC
. | TRBJ1-5 | TRBV10-2 | . | CASSESHGGIGNQPQHF | TGCGCCAGCAGTGAGTCGCACGGGGGGATTGGGAATCAGCCCCAGCATTTT
. | TRBJ2-3 | TRBV5-4 | . | CASSLVEGVTDTQYF | TGTGCCAGCAGCTTGGTCGAGGGGGTAACAGATACGCAGTATTTT
. | TRBJ1-5 | TRBV7-2 | . | CASSSRGGDQPQHF | TGTGCCAGCAGCTCCCGTGGAGGGGATCAGCCCCAGCATTTT
. | TRBJ1-1 | TRBV5-1 | . | CASKQSGSMNTEAFF | TGCGCCAGTAAACAATCAGGGTCCATGAACACTGAAGCTTTCTTT
TRBD2 | TRBJ2-1 | TRBV3-1/TRBV3-2 | . | CASSETSGGLRAYNEQFF | TGTGCCAGCAGCGAGACTAGCGGGGGGCTCAGAGCCTACAATGAGCAGTTCTTC
TRBD1 | TRBJ1-1 | TRBV24-1 | . | CATSHRGNTEAFF | TGTGCCACCAGTCACAGGGGGAACACTGAAGCTTTCTTT
. | TRBJ2-3 | TRBV9 | . | CASSTAIPDTQYF | TGTGCCAGCAGCACCGCGATTCCAGATACGCAGTATTTT
. | TRBJ1-4 | TRBV7-9 | . | CASSYGQFATNEKLFF | TGTGCCAGCAGCTACGGACAGTTTGCAACTAATGAAAAACTGTTTTTT
TRBD2 | TRBJ2-1 | TRBV7-3 | . | CASSLRLAGSEQFF | TGTGCCAGCAGCTTAAGGCTAGCGGGGAGTGAGCAGTTCTTC
TRBD1 | TRBJ1-1 | TRBV5-1 | . | CASSLAGTGGTEAFF | TGCGCCAGCAGCTTGGCCGGGACAGGGGGTACTGAAGCTTTCTTT
TRBD1 | TRBJ1-2 | TRBV4-1 | . | CASSQETGQGFYGYTF | TGCGCCAGCAGCCAAGAAACAGGACAGGGTTTCTATGGCTACACCTTC
TRBD2 | TRBJ2-5 | TRBV28 | . | CASSLSGGHQETQYF | TGTGCCAGCAGTTTAAGCGGGGGCCACCAAGAGACCCAGTACTTC
. | TRBJ2-2 | TRBV7-3 | . | CASSAQGGAVNTGELFF | TGTGCCAGCAGCGCTCAGGGGGGAGCTGTAAACACCGGGGAGCTGTTTTTT
. | TRBJ2-3 | TRBV5-1 | . | CASERDTSTDTQYF | TGCGCCAGCGAACGGGACACTAGCACAGATACGCAGTATTTT
. | TRBJ1-2 | TRBV18 | . | CASSQTGPYGYTF | TGTGCCAGCTCACAAACAGGGCCCTATGGCTACACCTTC
. | TRBJ1-1 | TRBV6-5 | . | CASSYSKGMNTEAFF | TGTGCCAGCAGTTACTCGAAGGGGATGAACACTGAAGCTTTCTTT
. | TRBJ2-7 | TRBV9 | . | CASSVGPGENSYEQYF | TGTGCCAGCAGCGTAGGGCCAGGGGAAAACTCCTACGAGCAGTACTTC
. | TRBJ2-2 | TRBV12-2 | few | CASRSEGGTGELFF | TGTGCAAGTCGCTCTGAGGGGGGGACCGGGGAGCTGTTTTTT
TRBD1 | TRBJ2-1 | TRBV3-1/TRBV3-2 | . | CASSQTPGQGYNEQFF | TGTGCCAGCAGCCAGACACCGGGACAGGGATACAATGAGCAGTTCTTC
TRBD2 | TRBJ2-1 | TRBV3-1/TRBV3-2 | . | CASSPAGEFGNEQFF | TGTGCCAGCAGCCCAGCGGGAGAGTTCGGCAATGAGCAGTTCTTC
. | TRBJ1-1 | TRBV19 | . | CASSNYPGVGNTEAFF | TGTGCCAGTAGTAACTACCCAGGGGTGGGAAACACTGAAGCTTTCTTT
TRBD2 | TRBJ2-5 | TRBV2 | . | CASSFSAGGQETQYF | TGTGCCAGCAGTTTCTCAGCGGGGGGGCAAGAGACCCAGTACTTC
TRBD1 | TRBJ1-5 | TRBV5-5 | . | CASSLRAGQGAAQPQHF | TGTGCCAGCAGCTTGAGGGCCGGACAGGGGGCGGCTCAGCCCCAGCATTTT
TRBD2 | TRBJ2-1 | TRBV3-1/TRBV3-2 | . | CASSQVSGGANEQFF | TGTGCCAGCAGCCAAGTGTCCGGGGGGGCCAATGAGCAGTTCTTC
. | TRBJ2-3 | TRBV5-4 | . | CASSSGTFTDTQYF | TGTGCCAGCAGCTCTGGGACTTTCACAGATACGCAGTATTTT
. | TRBJ2-5 | TRBV7-2 | . | CASSLVAGPPMGVQYF | TGTGCCAGCAGCTTAGTGGCAGGCCCCCCGATGGGAGTCCAGTACTTC
. | TRBJ2-7 | TRBV6-5 | . | CASSQGLQFEQYF | TGTGCCAGCAGCCAGGGGCTACAATTCGAGCAGTACTTC
. | TRBJ2-5 | TRBV25-1 | . | CASSDYASGQETQYF | TGTGCCAGCAGTGATTATGCCTCGGGACAAGAGACCCAGTACTTC
TRBD1 | TRBJ2-7 | TRBV6-6 | . | CASNYGTGTYEQYF | TGTGCCAGCAACTACGGGACAGGGACATACGAGCAGTACTTC
TRBD1 | TRBJ2-5 | TRBV5-5 | . | CASSQGQIQETQYF | TGTGCCAGCAGCCAGGGACAGATCCAAGAGACCCAGTACTTC
. | TRBJ2-2 | TRBV6-6 | . | CASSYQGLRTGELFF | TGTGCCAGCAGTTACCAGGGTTTGCGGACCGGGGAGCTGTTTTTT
TRBD2 | TRBJ2-3 | TRBV5-1 | . | CASSLGAGQDTQYF | TGCGCCAGCAGCTTGGGAGCGGGGCAAGATACGCAGTATTTT
TRBD2 | TRBJ2-1 | TRBV19 | . | CASSIVASGEVYNEQFF | TGTGCCAGTAGTATAGTTGCTAGCGGGGAAGTATACAATGAGCAGTTCTTC
. | TRBJ1-2 | TRBV30 | . | CAWSRAGAGANYGYTF | TGTGCCTGGAGCCGGGCGGGGGCAGGGGCCAACTATGGCTACACCTTC
. | TRBJ1-5 | TRBV24-1 | . | CATSDVNQPQHF | TGTGCCACCAGTGACGTTAATCAGCCCCAGCATTTT
. | TRBJ1-1 | TRBV4-1 | . | CASSQWGQGPRGAFF | TGCGCCAGCAGCCAATGGGGGCAGGGACCCCGAGGAGCTTTCTTT
TRBD2 | TRBJ2-2 | TRBV19 | . | CASGTSGETGELFF | TGTGCCAGTGGGACTAGCGGGGAAACCGGGGAGCTGTTTTTT
. | TRBJ2-1 | TRBV9 | . | CASSLFAGGIAGLWGNEQFF | TGTGCCAGCAGCCTTTTCGCCGGGGGAATCGCGGGGCTGTGGGGCAATGAGCAGTTCTTC
. | TRBJ2-7 | TRBV7-3 | . | CASSLGTSHEQYF | TGTGCCAGCAGCTTAGGGACTTCTCACGAGCAGTACTTC
. | TRBJ2-2 | TRBV18 | . | CASSPQRTAELFF | TGTGCCAGCTCACCTCAACGGACAGCGGAGCTGTTTTTT
. | TRBJ2-7 | TRBV6-5 | . | CASSGTYEQYF | TGTGCCAGCAGCGGGACCTACGAGCAGTACTTC
TRBD1 | TRBJ2-5 | TRBV6-1 | . | CASSEAGTGSPGGTQYF | TGTGCCAGCAGTGAAGCCGGGACAGGGTCCCCCGGTGGGACCCAGTACTTC
. | TRBJ1-6 | TRBV3-1/TRBV3-2 | . | CASSPRGGSPLHF | TGTGCCAGCAGCCCTCGGGGGGGTTCACCCCTCCACTTT
. | TRBJ2-7 | TRBV18 | . | CASSPGAPLYEQYF | TGTGCCAGCTCACCAGGGGCGCCACTTTACGAGCAGTACTTC
. | TRBJ2-3 | TRBV19 | . | CASRRNGADTQYF | TGTGCCAGTAGACGGAACGGGGCAGATACGCAGTATTTT
TRBD1 | TRBJ2-3 | TRBV2 | . | CASRQTGADTQYF | TGTGCCAGCAGGCAAACAGGGGCAGATACGCAGTATTTT
. | TRBJ1-4 | TRBV16 | . | CASSLDEATNEKLFF | TGTGCCAGCAGTCTAGACGAGGCTACTAATGAAAAACTGTTTTTT
. | TRBJ2-5 | TRBV2 | . | CASSLQGRQETQYF | TGTGCCAGCAGCCTACAGGGTCGACAAGAGACCCAGTACTTC